Listed below are T cell receptor beta chains from one sample, sequenced in a study of T-cell reconstitution after alpha-beta-depleted transplantation in children. One entry per CDR3 protein, called by TCRdb with MiXCR from the PCR reads. This sample yields 500,000 to 750,000 distinct CDR3 sequences, of which over 25% are seen a single time; less than 40% belongs to the top ten. Here the sequenced sample was PBMCs, taken before TCRalphabeta/CD19-depleted stem cell transplant. These receptor sequences come from a boy in the first two years of life with Wiskott-Aldrich syndrome, due to receive a stem cell transplant. Both conserved end residues are part of each CDR3. The order of the fields is V gene, clone size, D gene, J gene, CDR3 DNA, CDR3 protein. The D gene is left open where the match is weak. The size of a clone is reported for some rows only, either as once, few or many, or as a class for expanded clones.

TRBV5-1,.,.,TRBJ2-5,TGCGCCAGCAGCTTGGCCAACAGGGGGGGACGACAAGAGACCCAGTACTTC,CASSLANRGGRQETQYF
TRBV5-1,.,TRBD2,TRBJ2-6,TGCGCCAGCTTTAGCGGGGCTGGGGCCAACGTCCTGACTTTC,CASFSGAGANVLTF
TRBV27,few,TRBD2,TRBJ2-1,TGTGCCAGCGGGGGGACTAGCGGGAGAACCAATGAGCAGTTCTTC,CASGGTSGRTNEQFF
TRBV28,few,TRBD2,TRBJ2-2,TGTGCCAGCAGTTTGGGGAGACTAGCGTTCACCGGGGAGCTGTTTTTT,CASSLGRLAFTGELFF
TRBV20-1,.,.,TRBJ2-1,TGCAGTGCTAGAGATTGGGGCGGGGTCGATGAGCAGTTCTTC,CSARDWGGVDEQFF
TRBV12-3/TRBV12-4,.,.,TRBJ1-1,TGTGCCAGCATCTTTGGCGGCCTTAACACTGAAGCTTTCTTT,CASIFGGLNTEAFF
TRBV29-1,few,TRBD2,TRBJ2-1,TGCAGCACCCGACTGGCGGGAGTATTAGGTGAGCAGTTCTTC,CSTRLAGVLGEQFF
TRBV20-1,few,.,TRBJ1-1,TGCAGTGCTAGAGTTACGGATCCCGTAGGATTTAAAGCTTTCTTT,CSARVTDPVGFKAFF
TRBV30,.,TRBD1,TRBJ2-5,TGTGCCTGGAGACAGGGACAGTCTCCCCAAGAGACCCAGTACTTC,CAWRQGQSPQETQYF
TRBV12-3/TRBV12-4,few,.,TRBJ1-4,TGTGCCAGCAGTCGCCGACAGGCTAATGAAAAACTGTTTTTT,CASSRRQANEKLFF
TRBV5-1,few,TRBD2,TRBJ2-5,TGCGCCAGCAGAAAACTAGCGGGAGAATCAGAGACCCAGTACTTC,CASRKLAGESETQYF
TRBV6-7,few,TRBD2,TRBJ2-1,TGTGCCAGCAGCTTCCCGTACATATCGGGACTAGCGGGGATGACCTCCTACAATGAGCAGTTCTTC,CASSFPYISGLAGMTSYNEQFF
TRBV20-1,.,.,TRBJ2-5,TGCAGTGCTAGGGCCAGCAGGGGTTCTCTGGAGACCCAGTACTTC,CSARASRGSLETQYF
TRBV10-2,.,.,TRBJ2-1,TGCGCCAGCAGTGAGTCGAACCTATACAATGAGCAGTTCTTC,CASSESNLYNEQFF
TRBV20-1,.,TRBD2,TRBJ2-7,TGCAGTGCGAACCCCGGGACTAGCGGGAGCTCCTACGAGCAGTACTTC,CSANPGTSGSSYEQYF
TRBV5-1,.,.,TRBJ2-7,TGCGCCAGCAGCTTGGATCCTTCCCAGGCCTCCTACGAGCAGTACTTC,CASSLDPSQASYEQYF
TRBV7-2,.,.,TRBJ1-3,TGTGCCAGCAGCTTAACGGGGCTCTCTGGAAACACCATATATTTT,CASSLTGLSGNTIYF
TRBV5-1,.,.,TRBJ1-2,TGCGCCAGCAGCTTGGACGGGGGCAGGAACTATGGCTACACCTTC,CASSLDGGRNYGYTF
TRBV28,.,.,TRBJ1-5,TGTGCCAGCCTCAGGGGCGGTCATCAGCCCCAGCATTTT,CASLRGGHQPQHF
TRBV20-1,few,.,TRBJ2-1,TGCAGTGCTGATCAGGTTAATGAGCAGTTCTTC,CSADQVNEQFF
TRBV11-3,.,.,TRBJ2-7,TGTGCCAGCAGCTTACTAGTAGGGATCGAGCAGTACTTC,CASSLLVGIEQYF
TRBV27,.,TRBD1,TRBJ1-6,TGTGCCAGCAGCTTTATGGGACAGGGGCTACCCCTCCACTTT,CASSFMGQGLPLHF
TRBV20-1,few,TRBD1,TRBJ2-5,TGCAGTGCTTTTAGACAGGGGGCTGGGGAGACCCAGTACTTC,CSAFRQGAGETQYF
TRBV10-3,.,TRBD1,TRBJ1-6,TGTGCCATCAAGGCAGGGACAGGAGTAGCCCTCCACTTT,CAIKAGTGVALHF
TRBV5-1,many,.,TRBJ2-7,TGCGCCAGCAGCTTGGAGACTACTTCCTACGAGCAGTACTTC,CASSLETTSYEQYF
TRBV29-1,few,.,TRBJ1-1,TGCAGCGTTGAACCTCAGGGGTACACTGAAGCTTTCTTT,CSVEPQGYTEAFF
TRBV29-1,few,.,TRBJ2-1,TGCAGCGGTTACAGGAGTCACTCCTACAATGAGCAGTTCTTC,CSGYRSHSYNEQFF
TRBV28,.,TRBD2,TRBJ2-7,TGTGCCAGCAGTCCACATATAGCGGGAGGGCCGAAAGAGCAGTACTTC,CASSPHIAGGPKEQYF
TRBV2,.,TRBD1,TRBJ2-3,TGTGCCAGCTCCCCCCCCAGGGGGCGGGGAAGAGATACGCAGTATTTT,CASSPPRGRGRDTQYF
TRBV5-1,.,.,TRBJ2-1,TGCGCCAGCAGCATGGGTTTATACAATGAGCAGTTCTTC,CASSMGLYNEQFF
TRBV10-3,.,.,TRBJ1-5,TGTGCCATCAGTGAAGGGGGGGGACAGCCCCAGCATTTT,CAISEGGGQPQHF
TRBV5-1,.,.,TRBJ2-2,TGCGCCAGCAGCTTGGAGGGGTGGACCCTCACCGGGGAGCTGTTTTTT,CASSLEGWTLTGELFF
TRBV5-1,.,TRBD1,TRBJ2-7,TGCGCCAGCACCAAACCGGGACAGGGTAGCTACGAGCAGTACTTC,CASTKPGQGSYEQYF
TRBV5-1,few,.,TRBJ1-2,TGCGCCAGCAGTCTCGGACGGCACTATGGCTACACCTTC,CASSLGRHYGYTF
TRBV20-1,.,TRBD2,TRBJ2-7,TGCAGTGCCCAGAGGTGGGCTAGCGGGAGTAACTACGAGCAGTACTTC,CSAQRWASGSNYEQYF
TRBV27,.,.,TRBJ2-1,TGTGCCAGCAGTTTAGGGGCGCTCAACAATGAGCAGTTCTTC,CASSLGALNNEQFF
TRBV5-1,.,TRBD2,TRBJ2-4,TGCGCCAGCACCGGAATAGCGGGAGGTGCTGGAAACATTCAGTACTTC,CASTGIAGGAGNIQYF
TRBV20-1,few,TRBD1,TRBJ1-2,TGCAGTGCCTCGGGACAGCTCTATGGCTACACCTTC,CSASGQLYGYTF
TRBV7-3,.,TRBD2,TRBJ2-5,TGTGCCAGCAGCTTTACTAGCGGGAGGGAAGAGACCCAGTACTTC,CASSFTSGREETQYF
TRBV27,.,TRBD2,TRBJ2-7,TGTGCCAGCAGTTTATTGGGACTAGCGGGACGCGAGCAGTACTTC,CASSLLGLAGREQYF
TRBV20-1,.,TRBD1,TRBJ1-5,TGCAGTGCTAGATTACGGACAGGGAACAATCAGCCCCAGCATTTT,CSARLRTGNNQPQHF
TRBV29-1,few,TRBD1,TRBJ2-5,TGCAGCACATCGACAGGGGGAATGGAGACCCAGTACTTC,CSTSTGGMETQYF
TRBV7-9,.,.,TRBJ2-4,TGTGCCAGCAGACCTGGCGGAGGGCAAAACATTCAGTACTTC,CASRPGGGQNIQYF
TRBV30,.,.,TRBJ2-1,TGTGCCTGGATAAGCGGGCTAACCTACAATGAGCAGTTCTTC,CAWISGLTYNEQFF
TRBV5-6,.,.,TRBJ2-1,TGTGCCAGCAGCCTTTCGTTGGGCGAGCAGTTCTTC,CASSLSLGEQFF
TRBV5-6,.,.,TRBJ2-7,TGTGCCAGCAGCGGGACCCCAGGGAGAGAGCAGTACTTC,CASSGTPGREQYF
TRBV6-1,few,.,TRBJ2-7,TGTGCCAGCAGTCCACAGCTTCCCACCTACGAGCAGTACTTC,CASSPQLPTYEQYF